Sequencing of this T cell receptor beta chain was carried out in a study of blood T cells in healthy people across ages. Study-wide findings and caveats: Unsorted PBMCs prevented conclusive naive versus antigen-experienced comparison. More naive CD4+ cells and higher diversity marked long-lived donors relative to aged donors. TCR beta diversity per million T cells fell roughly linearly with age.

It was with a sample-barcoded 5' primer and a J-beta primer mix that a second PCR of about 6 to 12 cycles was run. TCRdb reprocessed the 5' RACE reads with MiXCR, giving one entry per CDR3 protein. The sample records over 950,000 distinct CDR3 sequences, more than 30% being singletons. The germline V gene encodes CDR1 SGHTA and CDR2 FQGNSA. The CDR3 covers 14 residues. This clonotype has just one count. Its antigen is unknown. A junction boundary mismatches the germline segment, possibly from a read error. Extractions gave at least 5.5 micrograms of total RNA per sample. Material: blood. The chain links TRBV7-2 to TRBJ2-5; TRBD2 aligns across 8 bases. The sequence was obtained from a man aged 18 to 30 in good health. The chain's CDR3 is CASSVAGLHPEQYF. CDR3 in DNA: TGTGCCAGCAGCGTAGCGGGGCTGCATCCGGAGCAGTACTTC.